What follows are 2 T cell receptor beta chains derived from one specimen sequenced in a study of blood T cell repertoires in COVID-19. Some clones are missing from TCRdb's copy, which holds only in-frame ones; the method was immunoSEQ multiplex PCR. This sample has 140,000 to 150,000 clones, with 88% found just once. Sequenced material: peripheral blood. These receptors all come from a man between 65 and 85 years old with acute or convalescent COVID-19.

This clone has more than one count but fewer than ten. The genes are TRBV7-2 and TRBJ1-4; D possibly corresponds to TRBD1 (5 bases). Germline CDR1 reads SGHTA; CDR2 reads FQGNSA. This CDR3 region has 15 residues. The V end was cut by 2 bases, the J end by 3 bases, with 10 bases between. The DNA of the CDR3 is TGTGCCAGCAGCTTATATACAGGATCTAATGAAAAACTGTTTTTT. Its protein product is CASSLYTGSNEKLFF.

This sequence joins TRBV6-6 and TRBJ2-7, with 8 bases that match TRBD2. This CDR3 contains 16 residues. The germline gives CDR1 MNHNY, CDR2 SVGAGI (reference sequence). V trimming: 6 bases; J trimming: 3 bases; junction bases outside the gene matches: 13. The CDR3 region is CASSPRGAGGIYEQYF. Written as DNA, the CDR3 is TGTGCCAGCAGCCCTAGAGGGGCGGGGGGAATCTACGAGCAGTACTTC.